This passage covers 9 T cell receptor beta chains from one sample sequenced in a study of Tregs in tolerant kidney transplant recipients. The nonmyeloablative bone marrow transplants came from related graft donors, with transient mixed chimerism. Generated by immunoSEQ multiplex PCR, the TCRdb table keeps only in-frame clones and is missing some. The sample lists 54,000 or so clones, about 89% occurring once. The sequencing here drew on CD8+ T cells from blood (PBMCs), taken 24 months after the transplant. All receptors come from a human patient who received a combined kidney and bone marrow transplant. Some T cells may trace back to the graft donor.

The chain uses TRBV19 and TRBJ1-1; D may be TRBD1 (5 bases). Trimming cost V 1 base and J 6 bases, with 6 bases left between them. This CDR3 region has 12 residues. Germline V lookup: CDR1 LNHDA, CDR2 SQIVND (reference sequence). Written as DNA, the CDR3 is TGTGCCAGTAGTATAGGGACACCTGAAGCTTTCTTT. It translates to CASSIGTPEAFF.

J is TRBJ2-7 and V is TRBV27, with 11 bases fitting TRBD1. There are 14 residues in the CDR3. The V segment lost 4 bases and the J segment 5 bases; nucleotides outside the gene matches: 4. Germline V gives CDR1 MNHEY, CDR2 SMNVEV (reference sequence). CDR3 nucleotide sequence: TGTGCCAGCAGTTGGACAGGGGGCCTCGACGAGCAGTACTTC. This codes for CASSWTGGLDEQYF.

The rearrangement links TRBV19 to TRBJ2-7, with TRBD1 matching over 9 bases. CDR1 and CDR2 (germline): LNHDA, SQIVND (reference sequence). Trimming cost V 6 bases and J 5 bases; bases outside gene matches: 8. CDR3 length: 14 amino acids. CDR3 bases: TGTGCCAGTAGCCGCCGGGACAGGGTCCACGAGCAGTACTTC. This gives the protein CASSRRDRVHEQYF.

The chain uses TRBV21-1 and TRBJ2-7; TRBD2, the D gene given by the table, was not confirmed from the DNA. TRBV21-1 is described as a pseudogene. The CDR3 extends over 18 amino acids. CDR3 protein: CASSTRSPGTSLSYEQYF. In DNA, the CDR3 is TGTGCCAGCAGCACGCGAAGCCCCGGGACTTCCCTCTCCTACGAGCAGTACTTC.

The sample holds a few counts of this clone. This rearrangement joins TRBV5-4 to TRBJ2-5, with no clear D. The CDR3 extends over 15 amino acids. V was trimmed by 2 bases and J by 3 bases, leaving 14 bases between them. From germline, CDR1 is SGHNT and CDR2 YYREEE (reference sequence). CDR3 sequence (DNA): TGTGCCAGCAGCTTATCGAGGCGGCAGAAAGAGACCCAGTACTTC. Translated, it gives CASSLSRRQKETQYF. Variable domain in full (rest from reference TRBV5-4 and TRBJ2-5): ETGVTQSPTHLIKTRGQQVTLRCSSQSGHNTVSWYQQALGQGPQFIFQYYREEENGRGNFPPRFSGLQFPNYSSELNVNALELDDSALYLCASSLSRRQKETQYFGPGTRLLVL.

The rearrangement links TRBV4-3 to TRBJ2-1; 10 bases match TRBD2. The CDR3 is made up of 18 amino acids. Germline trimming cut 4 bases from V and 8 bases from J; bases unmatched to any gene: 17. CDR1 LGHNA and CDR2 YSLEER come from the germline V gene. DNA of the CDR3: TGCGCCAGCAGCCGCCGCCGAGGAGCGGGAGGGCCTCTCTATGAGCAGTTCTTC. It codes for CASSRRRGAGGPLYEQFF.

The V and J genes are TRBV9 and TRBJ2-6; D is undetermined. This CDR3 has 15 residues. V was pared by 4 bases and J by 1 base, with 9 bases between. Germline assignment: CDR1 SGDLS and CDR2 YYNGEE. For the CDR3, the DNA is TGTGCCAGCAGCACACCGTCTTCTGGGGCCAACGTCCTGACTTTC. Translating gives CASSTPSSGANVLTF.

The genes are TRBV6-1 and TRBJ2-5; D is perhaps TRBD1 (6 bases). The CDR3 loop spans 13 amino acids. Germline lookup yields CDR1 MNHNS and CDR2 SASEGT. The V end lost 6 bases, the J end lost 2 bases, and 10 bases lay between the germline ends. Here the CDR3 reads CASSKGEQETQYF. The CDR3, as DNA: TGTGCCAGCAGCAAGGGGGAACAAGAGACCCAGTACTTC.

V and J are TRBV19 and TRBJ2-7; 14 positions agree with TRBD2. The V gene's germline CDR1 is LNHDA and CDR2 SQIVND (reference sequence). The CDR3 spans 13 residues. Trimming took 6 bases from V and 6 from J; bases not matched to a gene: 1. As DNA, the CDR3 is TGTGCCAGTAGCGGGACTAGCGGGAGCGAGCAGTACTTC. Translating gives CASSGTSGSEQYF.